Reported below is one T cell receptor (beta chain). Its antigen is not identified. The sample originates from a study of T cells in Graves' hyperthyroidism and ophthalmopathy. Whole-study results and caveats: Researchers found most expanded thyroid clonotypes above 0.001 in blood as well. Patients with ophthalmopathy were separated from those with stable hyperthyroidism by a 13 V-J model.

The CDR3 contains 12 residues. Germline CDR1 is SNHLY and CDR2 is FYNNEI. V was shortened by 8 bases and J by 3 bases, with 11 bases between the two germline ends. Uncontrolled infection, other autoimmune disease, pregnancy or lactation led to exclusion. Clinical symptoms, serum thyroxine, TRAb, thyroid ultrasound and orbital computed tomography informed diagnoses. Researchers amplified the TCR beta CDR3 regions from RNA transcripts. A set of HTBI primers served as the primers for a first-round RT-PCR of the TCR CDR3. In TCRdb, the multiplex PCR reads were re-called with MiXCR into one record per CDR3 protein. The sample lists 660,000 or so distinct CDR3 sequences, approximately 42% occurring once.

Specimen: peripheral blood or thyroid tissue (not recorded which). The sequence was obtained from an adult man with Graves' disease, either hyperthyroidism or ophthalmopathy (not recorded which). The rearrangement joins TRBV2 to TRBJ2-7; D is undetermined. This CDR3 is CASFGRSYEQYF. CDR3 bases: TGTGCCAGCTTCGGACGGAGCTACGAGCAGTACTTC.